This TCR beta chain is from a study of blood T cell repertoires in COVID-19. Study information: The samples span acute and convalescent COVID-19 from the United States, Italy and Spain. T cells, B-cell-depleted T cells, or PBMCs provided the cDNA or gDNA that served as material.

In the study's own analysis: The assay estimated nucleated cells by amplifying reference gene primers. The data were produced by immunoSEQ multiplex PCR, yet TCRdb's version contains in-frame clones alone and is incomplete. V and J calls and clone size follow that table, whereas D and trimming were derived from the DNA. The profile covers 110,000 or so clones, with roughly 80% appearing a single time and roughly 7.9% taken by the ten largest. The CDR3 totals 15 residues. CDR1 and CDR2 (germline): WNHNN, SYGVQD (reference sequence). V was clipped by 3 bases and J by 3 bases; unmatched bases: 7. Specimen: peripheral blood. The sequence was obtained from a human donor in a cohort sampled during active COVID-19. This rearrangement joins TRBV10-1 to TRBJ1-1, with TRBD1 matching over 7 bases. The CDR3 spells CASSDYRGVDTEAFF. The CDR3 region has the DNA TGCGCCAGCAGTGATTACAGGGGCGTAGACACTGAAGCTTTCTTT.